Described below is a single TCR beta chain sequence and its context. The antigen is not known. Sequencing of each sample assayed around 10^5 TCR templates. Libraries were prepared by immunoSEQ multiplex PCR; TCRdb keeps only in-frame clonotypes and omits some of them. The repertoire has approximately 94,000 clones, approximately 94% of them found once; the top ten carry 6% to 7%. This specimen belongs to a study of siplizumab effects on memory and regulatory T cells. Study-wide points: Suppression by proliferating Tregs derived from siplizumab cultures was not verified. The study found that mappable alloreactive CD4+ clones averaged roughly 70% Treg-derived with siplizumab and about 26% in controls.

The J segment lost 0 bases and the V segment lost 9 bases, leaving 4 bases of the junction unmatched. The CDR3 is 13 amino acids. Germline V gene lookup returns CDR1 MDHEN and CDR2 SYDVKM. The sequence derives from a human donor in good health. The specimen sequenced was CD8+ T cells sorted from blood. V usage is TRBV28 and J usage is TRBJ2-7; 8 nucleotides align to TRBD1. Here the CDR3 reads CASYRGSSYEQYF. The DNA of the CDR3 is TGTGCCAGTTACAGGGGGAGCTCCTACGAGCAGTACTTC.